This T cell receptor (beta chain) was identified during a study of blood T cell repertoires in COVID-19. About the study: Researchers got acute and convalescent COVID-19 samples from the United States, Italy and Spain. T cells, B-cell-depleted T cells, or PBMCs provided the cDNA or gDNA that served as material.

Original data processing: Nucleated cell counts were estimated from reference gene primer amplification. Here immunoSEQ multiplex PCR was the method, and the copy in TCRdb shows in-frame clones only, minus some. That table supplies the V and J calls and clone size; D and trimming were determined from the DNA. This repertoire shows 200,000 to 250,000 clones, approximately 82% found once; its top ten account for over 1.5%. The CDR3 covers 17 residues. CDR1 and CDR2 from the germline V gene are SGHNT and YYREEE (reference sequence). The V gene lost 0 bases and the J gene lost 4 bases, with 17 bases spanning the gap. This clone was seen once.

This chain joins TRBV5-4 and TRBJ2-1; possibly TRBD2 for D (7 bases). Sequenced material: peripheral blood. This receptor was obtained from a woman of 80 years or more with acute or convalescent COVID-19. CDR3 protein: CASSLAVAGAGYNEQFF. The CDR3 nucleotides read TGTGCCAGCAGCTTGGCTGTTGCGGGGGCCGGATACAATGAGCAGTTCTTC.